This T cell receptor beta chain emerged from a study of blood T cell repertoires in COVID-19. In the study overall: Samples taken during acute and convalescent COVID-19 were collected in the United States, Italy and Spain. T cells, B-cell-depleted T cells, or PBMCs provided the cDNA or gDNA that served as material.

With 1 base clipped from V and 10 bases from J, the junction kept 4 bases outside the gene matches. Germline V gives CDR1 LNHDA, CDR2 SQIVND (reference sequence). This CDR3 has 14 residues. In the authors' methods: Counts of nucleated cells, estimated from reference gene primer amplification, were obtained. The assay was immunoSEQ multiplex PCR, and TCRdb's table has in-frame clones only and misses some. V and J calls and clone size are as listed in that table; D and trimming were resolved from the DNA. The table lists approximately 250,000 clones, about 86% of them singletons. This clone has just a few counts.

The chain employs TRBV19 and TRBJ2-1, with 10 bases lining up with TRBD1. The sequencing input was peripheral blood. The sequence came from a man younger than 45 with active or convalescent COVID-19. The CDR3 sequence is CASSIGTGGWEQFF. CDR3 bases: TGTGCCAGTAGTATAGGGACAGGGGGATGGGAGCAGTTCTTC.